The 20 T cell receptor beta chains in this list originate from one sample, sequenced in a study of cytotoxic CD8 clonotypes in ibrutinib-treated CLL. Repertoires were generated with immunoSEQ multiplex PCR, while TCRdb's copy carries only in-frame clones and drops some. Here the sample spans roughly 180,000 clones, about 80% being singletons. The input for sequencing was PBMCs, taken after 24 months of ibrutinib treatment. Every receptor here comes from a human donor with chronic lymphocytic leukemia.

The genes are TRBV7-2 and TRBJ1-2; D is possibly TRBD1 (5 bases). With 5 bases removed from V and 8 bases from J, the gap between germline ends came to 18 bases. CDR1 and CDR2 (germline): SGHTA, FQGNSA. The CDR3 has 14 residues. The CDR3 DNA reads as TGTGCCAGCAGCCCGCAGGCCCAGGGCGGGGGCTACACCTTC. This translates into CASSPQAQGGGYTF.

CDR3 sequence: CASSIKSAITGELFF. The CDR3 nucleotides read TGTGCCAGTAGTATAAAAAGTGCTATCACCGGGGAGCTGTTTTTT. V and J are TRBV19 and TRBJ2-2; D unclear. CDR1 and CDR2 from the germline V gene are LNHDA and SQIVND (reference sequence). The CDR3 consists of 15 residues. With 2 bases removed from V and 4 bases from J, the gap between germline ends came to 11 bases.

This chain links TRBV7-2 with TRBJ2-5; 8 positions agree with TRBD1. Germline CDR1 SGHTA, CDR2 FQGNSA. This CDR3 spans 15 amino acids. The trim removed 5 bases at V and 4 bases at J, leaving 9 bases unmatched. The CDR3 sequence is CASSPGQGIGETQYF. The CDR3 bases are TGTGCCAGCAGCCCCGGACAGGGAATCGGAGAGACCCAGTACTTC.

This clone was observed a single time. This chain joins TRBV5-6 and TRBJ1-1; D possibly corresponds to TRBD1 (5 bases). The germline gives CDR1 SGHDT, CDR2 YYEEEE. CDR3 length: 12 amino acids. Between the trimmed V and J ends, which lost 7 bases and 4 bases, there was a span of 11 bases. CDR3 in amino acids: CASQGIATEAFF. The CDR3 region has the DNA TGTGCCAGCCAGGGAATAGCCACTGAAGCTTTCTTT.

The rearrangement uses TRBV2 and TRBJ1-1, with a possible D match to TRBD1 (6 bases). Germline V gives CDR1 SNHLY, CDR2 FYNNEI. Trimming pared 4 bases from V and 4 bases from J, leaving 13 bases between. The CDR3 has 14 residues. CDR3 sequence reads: CASSVQGSGTEAFF. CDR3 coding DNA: TGTGCCAGCAGTGTACAGGGTTCAGGCACTGAAGCTTTCTTT. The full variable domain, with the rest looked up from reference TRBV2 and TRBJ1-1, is EPEVTQTPSHQVTQMGQEVILRCVPISNHLYFYWYRQILGQKVEFLVSFYNNEISEKSEIFDDQFSVERPDGSNFTLKIRSTKLEDSAMYFCASSVQGSGTEAFFGQGTRLTVV.

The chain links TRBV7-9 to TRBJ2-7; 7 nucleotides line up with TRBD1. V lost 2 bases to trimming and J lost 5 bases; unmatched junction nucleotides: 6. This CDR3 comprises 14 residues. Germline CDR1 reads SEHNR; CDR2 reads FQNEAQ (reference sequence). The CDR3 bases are TGTGCCAGCAGCTTAAATAGGGGGCAAGACGAGCAGTACTTC. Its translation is CASSLNRGQDEQYF.

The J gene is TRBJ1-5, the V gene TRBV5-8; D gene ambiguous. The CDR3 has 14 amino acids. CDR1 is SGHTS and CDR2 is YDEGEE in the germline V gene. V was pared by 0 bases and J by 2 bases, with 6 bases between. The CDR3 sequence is CASSLGIGNQPQHF. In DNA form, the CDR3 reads TGTGCCAGCAGCTTGGGAATCGGCAATCAGCCCCAGCATTTT.

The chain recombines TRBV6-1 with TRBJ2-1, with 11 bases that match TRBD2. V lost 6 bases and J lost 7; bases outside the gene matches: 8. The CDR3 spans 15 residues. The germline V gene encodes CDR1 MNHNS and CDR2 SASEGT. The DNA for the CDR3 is TGTGCCAGCAGAGCGACTAGCGGGGCTACTAATGAGCAGTTCTTC. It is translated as CASRATSGATNEQFF.

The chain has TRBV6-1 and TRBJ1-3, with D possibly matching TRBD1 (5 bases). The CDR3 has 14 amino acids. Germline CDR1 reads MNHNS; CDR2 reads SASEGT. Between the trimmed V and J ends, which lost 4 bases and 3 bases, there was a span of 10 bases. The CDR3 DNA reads TGTGCCAGCAGTGGAGGGCAGGGTGGAAACACCATATATTTT. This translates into CASSGGQGGNTIYF.

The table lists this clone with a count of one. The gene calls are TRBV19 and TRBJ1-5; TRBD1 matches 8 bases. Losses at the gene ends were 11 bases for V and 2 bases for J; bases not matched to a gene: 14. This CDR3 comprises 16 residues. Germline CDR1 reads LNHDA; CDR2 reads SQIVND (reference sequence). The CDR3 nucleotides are TGTGCCCGCGAACAGGGGGTAAGGCTTGGCAATCAGCCCCAGCATTTT. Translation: CAREQGVRLGNQPQHF.

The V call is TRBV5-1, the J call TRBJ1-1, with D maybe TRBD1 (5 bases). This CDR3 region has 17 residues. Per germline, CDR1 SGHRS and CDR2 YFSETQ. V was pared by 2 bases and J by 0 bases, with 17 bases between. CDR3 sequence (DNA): TGCGCCAGCAGCTTAGAATGGGGGACGAGATTGAACACTGAAGCTTTCTTT. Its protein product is CASSLEWGTRLNTEAFF.

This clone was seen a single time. The CDR3: CASTPQWGASTGELFF. The DNA for the CDR3 is TGCGCCAGCACACCCCAGTGGGGGGCGTCCACCGGGGAGCTGTTTTTT. The rearrangement links TRBV5-1 to TRBJ2-2; the D call may be TRBD1 or TRBD2 (6 bases each). The CDR3 is 16 amino acids. The germline CDR1 and CDR2 sequences are SGHRS and YFSETQ. V was clipped by 6 bases and J by 4 bases, with 19 bases between them.

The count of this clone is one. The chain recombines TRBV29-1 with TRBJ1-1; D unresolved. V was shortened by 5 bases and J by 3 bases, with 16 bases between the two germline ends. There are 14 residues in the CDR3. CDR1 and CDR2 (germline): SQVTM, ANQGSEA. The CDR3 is CSVKTTERYTEAFF. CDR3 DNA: TGCAGCGTTAAAACGACGGAACGATACACTGAAGCTTTCTTT.

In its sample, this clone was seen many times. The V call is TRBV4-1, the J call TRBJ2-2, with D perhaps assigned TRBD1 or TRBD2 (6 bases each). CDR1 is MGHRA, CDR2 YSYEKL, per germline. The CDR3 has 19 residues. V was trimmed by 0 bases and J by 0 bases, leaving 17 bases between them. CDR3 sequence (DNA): TGCGCCAGCAGCCAAGATTTCGTGGGGGGCAAGGCGAACACCGGGGAGCTGTTTTTT. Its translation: CASSQDFVGGKANTGELFF.

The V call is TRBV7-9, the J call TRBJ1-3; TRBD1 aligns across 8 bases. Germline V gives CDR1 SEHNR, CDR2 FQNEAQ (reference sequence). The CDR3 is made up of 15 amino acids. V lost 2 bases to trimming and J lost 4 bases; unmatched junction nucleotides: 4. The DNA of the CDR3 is TGTGCCAGCAGCTTACCCAGGGGGCAGGGAAACACCATATATTTT. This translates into CASSLPRGQGNTIYF.

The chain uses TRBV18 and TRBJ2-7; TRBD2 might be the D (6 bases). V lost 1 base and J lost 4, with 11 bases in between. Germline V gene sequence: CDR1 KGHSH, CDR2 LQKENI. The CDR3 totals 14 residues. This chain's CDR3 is CASSPQGLQYEQYF. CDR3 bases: TGTGCCAGCTCACCACAGGGACTCCAGTACGAGCAGTACTTC.

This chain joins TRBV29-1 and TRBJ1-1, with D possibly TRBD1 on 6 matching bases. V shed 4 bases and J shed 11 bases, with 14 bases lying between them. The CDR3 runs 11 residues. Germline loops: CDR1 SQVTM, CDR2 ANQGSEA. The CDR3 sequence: CSVARVQGAFF. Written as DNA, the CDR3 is TGCAGCGTTGCCAGGGTTCAGGGGGCTTTCTTT.

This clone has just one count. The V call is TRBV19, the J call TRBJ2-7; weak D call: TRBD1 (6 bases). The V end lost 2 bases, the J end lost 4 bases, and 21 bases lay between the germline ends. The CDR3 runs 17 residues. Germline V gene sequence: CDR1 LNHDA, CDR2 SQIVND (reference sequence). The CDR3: CASSISGQRGEPYEQYF. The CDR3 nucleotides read TGTGCCAGTAGTATATCTGGACAGCGTGGCGAGCCTTACGAGCAGTACTTC. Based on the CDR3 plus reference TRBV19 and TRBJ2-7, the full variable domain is DGGITQSPKYLFRKEGQNVTLSCEQNLNHDAMYWYRQDPGQGLRLIYYSQIVNDFQKGDIAEGYSVSREKKESFPLTVTSAQKNPTAFYLCASSISGQRGEPYEQYFGPGTRLTVT.

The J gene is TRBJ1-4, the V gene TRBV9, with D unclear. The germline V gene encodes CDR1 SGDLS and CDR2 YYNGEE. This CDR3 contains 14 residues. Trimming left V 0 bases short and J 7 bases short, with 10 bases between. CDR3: CASSVETGFEKLFF. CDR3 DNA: TGTGCCAGCAGCGTAGAAACCGGGTTTGAAAAACTGTTTTTT. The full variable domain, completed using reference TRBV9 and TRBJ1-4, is DSGVTQTPKHLITATGQRVTLRCSPRSGDLSVYWYQQSLDQGLQFLIQYYNGEERAKGNILERFSAQQFPDLHSELNLSSLELGDSALYFCASSVETGFEKLFFGSGTQLSVL.

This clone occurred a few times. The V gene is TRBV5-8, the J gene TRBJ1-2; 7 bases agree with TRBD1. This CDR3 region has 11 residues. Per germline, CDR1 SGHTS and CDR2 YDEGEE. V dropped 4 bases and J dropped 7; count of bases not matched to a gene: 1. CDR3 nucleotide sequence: TGTGCCAGCAGCACAGGGGTTGGCTACACCTTC. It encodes CASSTGVGYTF.